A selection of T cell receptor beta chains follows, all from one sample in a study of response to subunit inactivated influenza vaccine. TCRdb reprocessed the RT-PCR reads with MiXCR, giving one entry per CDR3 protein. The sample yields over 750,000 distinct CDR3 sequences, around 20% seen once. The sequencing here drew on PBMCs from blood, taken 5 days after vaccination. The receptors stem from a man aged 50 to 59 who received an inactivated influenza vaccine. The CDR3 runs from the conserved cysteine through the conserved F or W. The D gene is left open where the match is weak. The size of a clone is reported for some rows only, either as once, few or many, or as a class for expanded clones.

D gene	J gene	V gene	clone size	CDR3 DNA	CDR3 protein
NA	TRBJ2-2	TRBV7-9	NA	TGTGCCAGCAGCGCCTGGACGGCGAACACCGGGGAGCTGTTTTTT	CASSAWTANTGELFF
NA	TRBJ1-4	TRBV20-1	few	TGCAGTGCTAGGTCCCAGGGTGGTGAAAAACTGTTTTTT	CSARSQGGEKLFF
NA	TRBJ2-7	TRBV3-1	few	TGTGCCAGCAGCCAAGATCAAGGAGACAGACCGGCCTACGAGCAGTACTTC	CASSQDQGDRPAYEQYF
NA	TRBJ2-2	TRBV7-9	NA	TGTGCCAGCAGCAAAGGACAGCGAATCGGCGGGGAGCTGTTTTTT	CASSKGQRIGGELFF
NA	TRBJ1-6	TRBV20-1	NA	TGCAGTGCTAGAGAGGGAGAAAGGGCTACCTATAATTCACCCCTCCACTTT	CSAREGERATYNSPLHF
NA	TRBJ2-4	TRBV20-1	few	TGCAGTGCTACCACCCAAGCCAAAAACATTCAGTACTTC	CSATTQAKNIQYF
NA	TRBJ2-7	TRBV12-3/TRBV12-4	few	TGTGCCAGCAGTTTTAGGCGGATCGAGCAGTACTTC	CASSFRRIEQYF
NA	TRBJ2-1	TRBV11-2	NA	TGTGCCAGCAGCTTGAGGTCTCGTTACAATGAGCAGTTCTTC	CASSLRSRYNEQFF
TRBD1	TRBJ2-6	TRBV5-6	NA	TGTGCCAGCAGCCTGTCCGGGACAGGGGGGTCTGGGGCCAACGTCCTGACTTTC	CASSLSGTGGSGANVLTF
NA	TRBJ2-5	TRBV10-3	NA	TGTGCCATCAGAGAGAATTCGTACAGCCAAGAGACCCAGTACTTC	CAIRENSYSQETQYF
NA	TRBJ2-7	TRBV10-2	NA	TGCGCCAGCAGGGCCCCGGGTGAGTCCTACGAGCAGTACTTC	CASRAPGESYEQYF
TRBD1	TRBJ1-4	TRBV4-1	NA	TGCGCCAGCAGCCCGGGACAGGGAGATAAGATGTTTTTT	CASSPGQGDKMFF
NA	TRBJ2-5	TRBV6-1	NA	TGTGCCAGCAAAGGGGCCCCATTGGCGGGGGAGACCCAGTACTTC	CASKGAPLAGETQYF
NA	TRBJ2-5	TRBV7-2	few	TGTGCCAGCAGCTTGAGGGGTATCGGGGAGACCCAGTACTTC	CASSLRGIGETQYF
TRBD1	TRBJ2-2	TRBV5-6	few	TGTGCCAGCAGCGGGGACAGAGGGGAGCTGTTTTTT	CASSGDRGELFF
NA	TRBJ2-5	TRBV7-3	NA	TGTGCCAGCGCCCGTGGGGACGCGTCTTATGAGACCCAGTACTTC	CASARGDASYETQYF
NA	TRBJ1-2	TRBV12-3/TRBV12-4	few	TGTGCCAGCAGCTTAGACGGGGTGAATGGCTACACCTTC	CASSLDGVNGYTF
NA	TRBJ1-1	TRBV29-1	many	TGCAGCGTAGCTCAGGGTGGACATGAACCCACTGAAGCTTTCTTT	CSVAQGGHEPTEAFF
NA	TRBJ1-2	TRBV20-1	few	TGCAGTGCTAGAGGCCCCATGCGGGGTAAGGACTATGGCTACACCTTC	CSARGPMRGKDYGYTF
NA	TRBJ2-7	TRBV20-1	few	TGCAGTGCTAGTGATGACAAAACCTACGAGCAGTACTTC	CSASDDKTYEQYF
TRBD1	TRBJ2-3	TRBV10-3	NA	TGTGCCATCCTAGAGACAGGGAGCGGCACAGAGACGCAGTATTTT	CAILETGSGTETQYF
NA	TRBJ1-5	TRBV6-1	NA	TGTGCCAGCAGTCCGGTAGGGGCAGATAAACCTCCTAGCAATCAGCCCCAGCATTTT	CASSPVGADKPPSNQPQHF